Shown below are 2 T cell receptor beta chains from a single sample sequenced in a study of T-cell memory formation after mild COVID-19. TCRdb reprocessed the 5' RACE reads with MiXCR, giving one entry per CDR3 protein. Of hundreds of thousands of distinct CDR3 sequences listed, more than 15% are singletons. The sequencing sample was made of PBMCs or a T cell subset sorted from them (not recorded which). The source of these receptors is a man between 18 and 29 years old who had mild COVID-19 (a few samples of this study predate the infection). Cell type and time point are not known.

This clonotype occurred a few times. The rearrangement links TRBV5-6 to TRBJ2-5; 7 nucleotides agree with TRBD2. This CDR3 contains 13 residues. Trimming at V came to 3 bases and at J to 5 bases, leaving 4 bases not matched to a gene. Looked up from germline, CDR1 is SGHDT and CDR2 is YYEEEE. CDR3 loop: CASSSSGAETQYF. The CDR3 coding sequence is TGTGCCAGCAGCTCGAGCGGGGCGGAGACCCAGTACTTC.

This chain connects TRBV2 to TRBJ2-5, with D possibly being TRBD1 (5 bases). Trimming left V 6 bases short and J 4 bases short, with 15 bases between. The CDR3 runs to 14 residues. Germline V gives CDR1 SNHLY, CDR2 FYNNEI. The CDR3 bases are TGTGCCAGCAGAGACAGAGGTTTTGGAGAGACCCAGTACTTC. Protein: CASRDRGFGETQYF. Full variable domain (remainder filled in from reference TRBV2 and TRBJ2-5): EPEVTQTPSHQVTQMGQEVILRCVPISNHLYFYWYRQILGQKVEFLVSFYNNEISEKSEIFDDQFSVERPDGSNFTLKIRSTKLEDSAMYFCASRDRGFGETQYFGPGTRLLVL.